The clone carrying this TCR beta chain was observed once. Its target is unknown. Some clones are missing from TCRdb's copy, which holds only in-frame ones; the method was immunoSEQ multiplex PCR. The data hold about 180,000 clones, with about 83% observed a single time. These data are taken from a study of Ad26.COV2.S vaccination and SARS-CoV-2 variants. The study's findings and limits: TCR breadth and depth estimates may have understated total T cell responses. Breadth of non-spike TCRs did not differ between vaccinees and placebo recipients.

The CDR3 is made up of 14 amino acids. V was cut by 5 bases and J by 2 bases, with 12 bases left in between. In germline, CDR1 is MNHEY, CDR2 SMNVEV (reference sequence). This TCR was recovered from a human donor who had recovered from COVID-19. The sample here was peripheral blood, taken after recovery from COVID-19. This chain links TRBV27 with TRBJ1-1; D is ambiguous. The CDR3 here is CASSPQGFNTEAFF. CDR3 nucleotides: TGTGCCAGCAGTCCCCAAGGGTTTAACACTGAAGCTTTCTTT.